A selection of T cell receptor beta chains follows, all from one sample in a study of control samples from healthy donors and cancer patients. Profiled with immunoSEQ multiplex PCR; TCRdb holds only in-frame clones, not every one. The table lists about 170,000 clones, 93% of them singletons. Sequenced sample: blood. The receptors were sampled from a woman aged 60-70 years in good health. The conserved cysteine and the conserved F or W are not part of the CDR3 here.

TRBV30 | AWNPRHGEAF
TRBV7-2 | ASSLEAGGEGAF
TRBV18 | ASLPSSGNTIY
TRBV7-2 | ASSKGDTTYEQY
TRBV27 | ASSLSRQGRMNEQF
TRBV5-6 | ASSLPRQTLRGYGYT
TRBV9 | ASSVEDWKGRAKNIQY
TRBV6-5 | ASSPRGGPSDTQY
TRBV19 | ASRRTSGGYNEQF
TRBV5-8 | ASRPDRGLSNQPQH
TRBV9 | ASSVDERGGRGEQF
TRBV7-8 | ASSAPGSPYEQY
TRBV7-8 | ASSLDDRGYYGYT
TRBV25-1 | ASRGQNYEQY
TRBV25-1 | ASSEYSGGTQETQY
TRBV11-3 | ASSGGNSYEQY
TRBV7-8 | ASSQKGTRRHNSPLH
TRBV25-1 | ASSPPNRDNEKLF
TRBV6-5 | ASSYGQGSYEQY
TRBV2 | ASSEPLSSGAEQF
TRBV19 | ASSILGIYGYT
TRBV4-1 | ASSPPTGPNGQPQH
TRBV6-2/TRBV6-3 | ASSGAYEQY
TRBV6-6 | ASIWGPANIYTEAF
TRBV6-2/TRBV6-3 | ASSYRTLVPYSNQPQH
TRBV7-2 | ASSLDWGLGY
TRBV14 | ASSDRTHPSTDTQY
TRBV6-4 | ARSFPYNEQF
TRBV6-5 | ASSNGGANEETQY
TRBV28 | ASMMAPEAF
TRBV7-8 | ASSSPGHINEQY
TRBV19 | ASSIDLDTGTASLGGLNYGYT
TRBV11-2 | ASSLVFAGWSPGANVLT
TRBV6-5 | ASSLVPLSSSPLH
TRBV5-4 | ASSLEGVRSNYGYT
TRBV20-1 | SASLSPADLNQPQH
TRBV7-2 | ASSRLAGYQETQY
TRBV7-9 | ASSPRLGQPYEQY
TRBV7-2 | ASSTGQGVPETQY
TRBV5-5 | ASSWGQGTYNEQF
TRBV7-3 | ASSLDRDQPQH